This paragraph covers one TCR beta chain sequence. Its antigen is as yet unknown. Expressed TCRB transcripts got sequenced, as all isolated RNA was reverse transcribed. The protocol was immunoSEQ multiplex PCR, while the TCRdb copy is restricted to in-frame clones and leaves out a portion. The sample has tens of thousands of clones, 63% seen once. This sample was taken from a study of beta chain features in type 1 diabetes. V was trimmed by 4 bases and J by 4 bases, leaving 8 bases between them. CDR1 and CDR2 from the germline V gene are LNHNV and YYDKDF (reference sequence). The CDR3 runs to 13 residues. Findings of the study overall: Researchers report that Type 1 diabetes patients had moderately but significantly shorter TCRB CDR3s across all four CD4+ subsets. Small HLA sub-analyses could not settle whether HLA shapes TCRB rearrangement.

Purity (above 95%) was reached by all sorted populations. Sequencing input: stem cell memory CD4+ T cells from blood. The receptor was isolated from a woman aged 25 to 45 with type 1 diabetes. This rearrangement joins TRBV15 to TRBJ2-1; possibly TRBD1 for D (6 bases). As DNA, the CDR3 is TGTGCCACCAGCATCGGACAGTACAATGAGCAGTTCTTC. Translated, it gives CATSIGQYNEQFF.